The 23 T cell receptor beta chains below come from one sample, sequenced in a study of T cells in Graves' hyperthyroidism and ophthalmopathy. Amplified TCR beta CDR3 regions derived from RNA transcripts. HTBI primers were the set used in a first-round RT-PCR of the TCR CDR3. Via MiXCR, TCRdb re-called the multiplex PCR reads, giving one row per CDR3 protein. The sample includes under 400,000 distinct CDR3 sequences, roughly 18% of them seen just once. Input material: blood. The receptor set was obtained from a woman aged 50 to 60 with Graves' hyperthyroidism.

This clonotype has at least ten counts. This rearrangement joins TRBV29-1 to TRBJ2-3, with D possibly TRBD1 on 6 matching bases. The CDR3 runs to 12 residues. Germline CDR1 and CDR2: SQVTM and ANQGSEA. The V gene lost 6 bases and the J gene lost 6 bases, with 13 bases spanning the gap. In DNA form, the CDR3 reads TGCAGCGTCACACAGGGTATCGATACGCAGTATTTT. As protein: CSVTQGIDTQYF.

This clonotype has ten or more counts. The chain is built from TRBV12-3 or TRBV12-4 and TRBJ1-2; D not certain. Trimming took off 0 bases at V and 10 bases at J, with 9 bases between the two ends. CDR3 size: 12 residues. CDR3 in amino acids: CASSLAVRNYTF. CDR3 DNA sequence: TGTGCCAGCAGTTTAGCTGTCAGAAACTACACCTTC.

This clonotype was recorded at least ten times. CDR3 sequence (DNA): TGCGCCAGCAGCTTCGGCCAGGGAAGCTCCTACAATGAGCAGTTCTTC. Translating it yields CASSFGQGSSYNEQFF. This sequence joins TRBV5-1 and TRBJ2-1, with TRBD1 as a possible D gene (5 bases). Germline CDR1 and CDR2: SGHRS and YFSETQ. Trimming stripped 2 bases from V and 0 bases from J, with 12 bases between. CDR3 length: 16 residues.

J is TRBJ2-2 and V is TRBV7-8; TRBD2 matches 7 bases. The V gene's germline CDR1 is SGHVS and CDR2 FQNEAQ. With V trimmed by 2 bases and J by 7 bases, 7 bases remained unmatched. CDR3 size: 15 residues. The CDR3 sequence: CASSLTAGDLGELFF. The CDR3 nucleotides read TGTGCCAGCAGCTTAACGGCGGGAGATCTCGGGGAGCTGTTTTTT.

The genes are TRBV27 and TRBJ1-1; a weak D match, TRBD1 (5 bases). V was clipped by 4 bases and J by 0 bases, with 12 bases between them. Germline CDR1 is MNHEY and CDR2 is SMNVEV (reference sequence). The length of the CDR3 is 15 residues. In nucleotides, the CDR3 is TGTGCCAGCAGTTCATTGGGGCCCTTGAACACTGAAGCTTTCTTT. Residues: CASSSLGPLNTEAFF.

V usage is TRBV9 and J usage is TRBJ2-1; 7 bases map to TRBD1. The length of the CDR3 is 13 residues. Unmatched junction bases numbered 4, after V lost 2 bases and J lost 8 bases. In germline, CDR1 is SGDLS, CDR2 YYNGEE. Written as DNA, the CDR3 is TGTGCCAGCAGCGTTAAAACAGGGGATGAGCAGTTCTTC. Encoded protein: CASSVKTGDEQFF.

This clonotype has ten or more counts. The J gene is TRBJ2-7, the V gene TRBV20-1; TRBD1 or TRBD2 may be the D gene (5 bases each). V was shortened by 3 bases and J by 5 bases, with 20 bases between the two germline ends. The CDR3 extends over 15 amino acids. Germline CDR1 DFQATT, CDR2 SNEGSKA (reference sequence). The CDR3 reads CSARRVGTNLNEQYF. The CDR3 DNA sequence: TGCAGTGCTAGGCGTGTAGGGACGAACCTCAACGAGCAGTACTTC.

Ten or more counts support this clonotype. The chain has TRBV3-1 and TRBJ1-2, with D possibly being TRBD1 (6 bases). This CDR3 has 15 amino acids. Trimming stripped 4 bases from V and 7 bases from J, with 19 bases between. Germline assignment: CDR1 LGHDT and CDR2 YNNKEL (reference sequence). The CDR3 DNA sequence: TGTGCCAGCAGCCTTTTGGGTAGTGGGGGCGGTGGCTACACCTTC. It translates to CASSLLGSGGGGYTF.

The chain employs TRBV5-1 and TRBJ2-4; 7 bases map to TRBD1. This CDR3 has 15 amino acids. Germline V CDR1 and CDR2: SGHRS, YFSETQ. Germline trimming cut 2 bases from V and 7 bases from J; bases unmatched to any gene: 9. The CDR3 DNA follows: TGCGCCAGCAGCTTTACCGGGACAGATACGAACATTCAGTACTTC. Protein product: CASSFTGTDTNIQYF.

This clonotype occurred a few times. The chain combines TRBV7-3 with TRBJ2-7; 16 bases fit TRBD2. Trimming removed 4 bases from V and 5 bases from J; junction bases left unmatched: 8. The CDR3 has 17 residues. CDR1 SGHTA and CDR2 FQGTGA come from the germline V gene. Here the CDR3 DNA reads TGTGCCAGCAGCTATTCCGGGACTAGCGGGAGGGAAGACGAGCAGTACTTC. Translating it yields CASSYSGTSGREDEQYF.

V usage is TRBV6-5 and J usage is TRBJ2-2; D perhaps matches TRBD2 (6 bases). CDR3 length equals 15 residues. The germline V and J ends were trimmed by 2 bases and 5 bases, with 12 bases remaining between them. Germline-derived CDR1 and CDR2 are MNHEY and SVGAGI. The CDR3 DNA reads TGTGCCAGCAGTTACAACGGGAGAAGGACCGGGGAGCTGTTTTTT. Translation: CASSYNGRRTGELFF.

This clonotype was observed a handful of times. This chain joins TRBV24-1 and TRBJ2-1, with D maybe TRBD1 (5 bases). Germline V gene lookup returns CDR1 KGHDR and CDR2 SFDVKD. This CDR3 spans 16 amino acids. Trimming cost V 3 bases and J 1 base, with 12 bases left between them. This CDR3 reads CATSDPARVSYNEQFF. CDR3 nucleotides: TGTGCCACCAGTGATCCCGCCAGGGTGTCCTACAATGAGCAGTTCTTC.

This clonotype has ten or more counts. V usage is TRBV6-5 and J usage is TRBJ1-2; 9 bases are a match to TRBD1. The CDR3 spans 16 residues. V trimming: 0 bases; J trimming: 4 bases; junction bases outside the gene matches: 6. Germline-derived CDR1 and CDR2 are MNHEY and SVGAGI. CDR3 residues: CASSYSRDRVSYGYTF. In DNA form, the CDR3 reads TGTGCCAGCAGTTACTCACGGGACAGGGTTTCCTATGGCTACACCTTC.

This clonotype showed up many times. V and J are TRBV12-3 or TRBV12-4 and TRBJ2-2; TRBD1 might be the D (6 bases). Trimming removed 6 bases from V and 0 bases from J, with 17 bases in between. The CDR3 loop spans 17 amino acids. Here the CDR3 reads CASSDPVPGANTGELFF. Here the CDR3 DNA reads TGTGCCAGCAGCGATCCCGTTCCAGGGGCGAACACCGGGGAGCTGTTTTTT.

This clonotype was picked up many times. The CDR3 coding sequence is TGTGCCAGCAGCCAAGGTGGGAATTCACCCCTCCACTTT. Translation gives CASSQGGNSPLHF. This chain uses TRBV3-1 with TRBJ1-6; D is uncertain. V lost 1 base and J lost 7, with 5 bases in between. CDR3 size: 13 residues. Germline CDR1 LGHDT, CDR2 YNNKEL (reference sequence). The variable domain in full, with the rest retrieved from reference TRBV3-1 and TRBJ1-6, is DTAVSQTPKYLVTQMGNDKSIKCEQNLGHDTMYWYKQDSKKFLKIMFSYNNKELIINETVPNRFSPKSPDKAHLNLHINSLELGDSAVYFCASSQGGNSPLHFGNGTRLTVT.

In this sample, this clonotype turned up a few times. This chain uses TRBV7-6 with TRBJ2-1; no firm D call. CDR3 length: 13 residues. The V gene lost 4 bases and the J gene lost 5 bases, with 9 bases spanning the gap. Germline V gene data show CDR1 as SGHVS and CDR2 as FNYEAQ. This CDR3 is CASSSEIDNEQFF. CDR3 DNA sequence: TGTGCCAGCAGCTCGGAAATCGACAATGAGCAGTTCTTC.

This clonotype was observed at least ten times. The chain combines TRBV27 with TRBJ2-7; the D gene is possibly TRBD1 (5 bases). V was clipped by 3 bases and J by 2 bases, with 14 bases between them. Germline V gene lookup returns CDR1 MNHEY and CDR2 SMNVEV (reference sequence). CDR3 length: 15 residues. This CDR3 is CASSFSTGSTYEQYF. For the CDR3, the DNA is TGTGCCAGCAGTTTCTCTACAGGATCCACCTACGAGCAGTACTTC.

The rearrangement uses TRBV4-1 and TRBJ1-5; the D is unclear. Germline-derived CDR1 and CDR2 are MGHRA and YSYEKL. V lost 1 base to trimming and J lost 6 bases, with 10 bases between them. This CDR3 is built from 14 residues. The CDR3 region is CASSQVEGGQPQHF. Here the CDR3 DNA reads TGCGCCAGCAGCCAAGTTGAGGGAGGTCAGCCCCAGCATTTT.

This clonotype was counted a few times. The rearrangement joins TRBV9 to TRBJ2-1, with 9 bases identical to TRBD2. This CDR3 spans 16 amino acids. With 4 bases clipped from V and 5 bases from J, the junction kept 10 bases outside the gene matches. CDR1 is SGDLS, CDR2 YYNGEE, per germline. The CDR3 loop reads CASSPRGLAPNNEQFF. The CDR3 region has the DNA TGTGCCAGCAGCCCCCGTGGACTAGCGCCCAACAATGAGCAGTTCTTC.

This clonotype was counted ten times or more. V is TRBV5-1 and J is TRBJ2-2; D is possibly TRBD2 (5 bases). CDR3 length: 16 residues. The germline V and J ends were trimmed by 0 bases and 1 base, with 10 bases remaining between them. The germline CDR1 and CDR2 sequences are SGHRS and YFSETQ. CDR3 nucleotides: TGCGCCAGCAGCTTGGAGAGCGGTGTGAACACCGGGGAGCTGTTTTTT. It is translated as CASSLESGVNTGELFF.

The chain has TRBV19 and TRBJ1-3; 12 bases are shared with TRBD1. With V trimmed by 11 bases and J by 2 bases, 16 bases remained unmatched. Germline CDR1 reads LNHDA; CDR2 reads SQIVND (reference sequence). CDR3 size: 18 residues. CDR3 sequence: CAATVSGTGGAPGNTIYF. DNA of the CDR3: TGTGCCGCCACGGTTTCCGGGACAGGGGGCGCCCCTGGAAACACCATATATTTT.

This clonotype has ten or more counts. The CDR3 here is CASSDQGGGQPQHF. CDR3 coding DNA: TGTGCCAGCAGTGACCAGGGTGGTGGACAGCCCCAGCATTTT. The chain has TRBV6-1 and TRBJ1-5; TRBD1 might be the D (5 bases). The ends were cut back, 3 bases at V and 7 bases at J, with 13 bases in the middle. The CDR3 is 14 amino acids. Germline V CDR1 and CDR2: MNHNS, SASEGT.

This clonotype was observed at least ten times. The chain joins TRBV6-2 or TRBV6-3 to TRBJ2-5; perhaps TRBD1 as D (6 bases). Germline V gene lookup returns CDR1 MNHEY and CDR2 SVGEGT. Trimming left V 5 bases short and J 2 bases short, with 9 bases between. This CDR3 is built from 13 residues. CDR3 DNA: TGTGCCAGCAGTACGGACAGTCAAGAGACCCAGTACTTC. Amino acid sequence: CASSTDSQETQYF.